This TCR beta chain was observed in a study of PD-L1 blockade in urothelial cancer (dated by TCRdb to the late 2010s). Looking at the study overall: Therapy was started around 2014 for all patients, and atezolizumab 1,200 mg was administered intravenously every 3 weeks. About 90% of the 29 patients were males with bladder-origin urothelial cancer, and 18 of 29 reported a prior smoking history. Patients had an ECOG performance status of 0 or 1 and had received between 0 and 3 prior chemotherapy regimens. Blood samples were analyzed at 3 weeks after treatment start (second dose) and at 6 weeks after treatment start. Blood samples yielded a median of 141,255 T cells and around 80,000 unique TCRs, with median clonality approximately 0.08. An exploratory multi-omic analysis was conducted of the somatic, immune and clinical correlates of response to PD-L1 blockade with atezolizumab in urothelial cancer. Pretreatment tumor samples and matched peripheral blood, collected serially before and after atezolizumab treatment, underwent TCR sequencing. Durable clinical benefit was defined as a progression-free survival longer than 6 months, and TCR features were additionally tested against progression-free survival and overall survival. In the same patients, whole exome sequencing and RNA sequencing of pretreatment tumors were performed in addition to TCR sequencing. About 10 patients reached durable clinical benefit, while some 19 patients did not. Twenty-nine patients had pretreatment blood TCR-seq, some 25 had at least one posttreatment blood collection, and some 25 had tumor TCR-seq. Beyond this particular receptor, the publication reports: Among patients with durable benefit, tumor-associated TCR clones showed greater expansion in peripheral blood 3 weeks after treatment started (n = 22, p = 0.022). Improved progression-free and overall survival was found to be associated with pretreatment peripheral blood TCR clonality below the median. Because of the small sample size (n ≈ 31) and the many exploratory analyses performed, the results are intended to be regarded as hypothesis-generating.

Explained via the paper, the time point label denotes: pretreatment peripheral blood. A total of 25 to 35 patients with locally advanced or metastatic urothelial carcinoma, treated at Memorial Sloan Kettering on a trial protocol, made up the cohort. Peripheral blood mononuclear cells were collected pretreatment and during treatment, with between 1 and 8 total time points obtained per patient. The Qiagen DNeasy Blood extraction kit was used to purify genomic DNA from total PBMCs and tumor samples. Collected pretreatment and during treatment, PBMCs were isolated and stored as previously described. Each PCR received spiked-in synthetic TCR analog templates so that absolute template abundance could be estimated from read counts. Using the immunoSEQ assay, TCRbeta CDR3 regions were amplified from genomic DNA with bias-controlled V and J gene primers. Sequencing of rearranged TCRbeta segments was performed at approximately 20X coverage. The source study handled its data this way. Clustering was used to correct sequencing errors, and CDR3s were annotated against IMGT to assign V, D and J genes. Downstream analyses used only productive TCRbeta rearrangements, leaving out any out-of-frame or stop-codon sequences. Clonality was calculated as one minus the Shannon entropy normalized by the log of the number of unique productive sequences. Fisher's exact test with Benjamini-Hochberg correction, using a cutoff of adjusted p below 0.01, was how clones that differed between time points or between blood and tumor were identified. This immuneACCESS table, as held by TCRdb, lists in-frame sequences with V and J called but not all clones. Of the missing ones, under half trace to an unresolved V gene in checked studies; the others have no known cause. V and J calls and clone size are as listed in that table; D and trimming were resolved from the DNA. In this sample the table shows some 87,000 clones, about nine tenths of which occur a single time. 1.5% to 2.5% of the sample is held by the ten biggest clonotypes.

Remarks on this clone: Its specific antigen is unknown. Nothing much larger sits one base from this clone, and base qualities are not available.

Taken from the germline V gene (reference sequence), the CDR1 and CDR2 loops are LNHNV and YYDKDF. Germline trimming: 5 bases from V, 6 bases from J; junction bases outside gene matches: 13. The CDR3, cysteine through phenylalanine, is 16 amino acids long. Only CDR3 DNA is held: 48 bases, read in frame from base 1. The sequencing used PBMCs, collected around atezolizumab (anti-PD-L1) treatment. Recombination linked TRBV15 to TRBJ2-1; the central 7 bases match TRBD2. The receptor's source is a man aged 55 to 70 with urothelial cancer. At the DNA level, the sequence is TGTGCCACCAGCGGGCTTAGCGGGTCTCTGGGCAATGAGCAGTTCTTC. Its protein is CATSGLSGSLGNEQFF.